One and the same sample provided the 20 T cell receptor beta chains below, sequenced in a study of blood T cell repertoires in COVID-19. Sequencing was performed with immunoSEQ multiplex PCR; in TCRdb, only in-frame clones are kept and a portion is missing. The sample has under 150,000 clones; about 91% are singletons. Sequencing input: peripheral blood. All receptors derive from a human donor in a cohort sampled during active COVID-19.

The V gene is TRBV11-3, the J gene TRBJ2-3; weak D call: TRBD2 (5 bases). The CDR3 length is 13 residues. Trimming pared 5 bases from V and 6 bases from J, leaving 12 bases between. Per germline, CDR1 SGHNT and CDR2 YENEEA. The CDR3 DNA reads as TGTGCCAGCAGCCCCGACTACTCGGATACGCAGTATTTT. Translation gives CASSPDYSDTQYF. Using reference TRBV11-3 and TRBJ2-3 for the parts outside the CDR3, the full variable domain is EAGVVQSPRYKIIEKKQPVAFWCNPISGHNTLYWYLQNLGQGPELLIRYENEEAVDDSQLPKDRFSAERLKGVDSTLKIQPAELGDSAVYLCASSPDYSDTQYFGPGTRLTVL.

This clone was picked up one time. The genes are TRBV11-2 and TRBJ1-1; TRBD1 might be the D (5 bases). V lost 3 bases and J 3 bases, leaving 11 bases between the germline ends. This CDR3 is built from 14 residues. The germline gives CDR1 SGHAT, CDR2 FQNNGV. CDR3 nucleotides: TGTGCCAGCAGCTTGAATGGGGCTCACACTGAAGCTTTCTTT. It is translated as CASSLNGAHTEAFF.

This sequence joins TRBV5-4 and TRBJ1-2; D might be TRBD1 (6 bases). Germline CDR1 is SGHNT and CDR2 is YYREEE (reference sequence). V dropped 0 bases and J dropped 5 bases, with 11 bases sitting between them. This CDR3 is 14 amino acids long. CDR3 nucleotide sequence: TGTGCCAGCAGCTTGGGACAGGCGAGATATGGCTACACCTTC. This codes for CASSLGQARYGYTF.

This clone is a singleton in its sample. The chain joins TRBV15 to TRBJ2-1; 12 positions match TRBD1. J lost 8 bases, V lost 1 base, and 6 bases had no gene match. This CDR3 is 16 amino acids long. Germline lookup yields CDR1 LNHNV and CDR2 YYDKDF (reference sequence). CDR3 sequence reads: CATSRAGGQGADEQFF. The CDR3 DNA sequence: TGTGCCACCAGCAGAGCAGGGGGACAGGGGGCAGATGAGCAGTTCTTC.

The rearrangement uses TRBV3-1 (or the pseudogene TRBV3-2) and TRBJ2-5, with D perhaps matching TRBD1 (6 bases). Trimming left V 4 bases short and J 5 bases short, with 14 bases between. The CDR3 extends over 14 amino acids. Germline-derived CDR1 and CDR2 are LGHDT and YNNKEL (reference sequence). The CDR3 reads CASSRTVVGETQYF. Here the CDR3 DNA reads TGTGCCAGCAGCCGGACAGTTGTGGGGGAGACCCAGTACTTC.

The rearrangement links TRBV6-6 to TRBJ1-2; D gene ambiguous. This CDR3 spans 13 amino acids. Germline lookup yields CDR1 MNHNY and CDR2 SVGAGI (reference sequence). V lost 3 bases and J lost 6, with 11 bases in between. The CDR3 spells CASSYSGIDGYTF. CDR3 DNA: TGTGCCAGCAGTTATTCCGGGATCGATGGCTACACCTTC.

The genes are TRBV5-5 and TRBJ1-4; TRBD1 aligns across 9 bases. Per germline, CDR1 SGHKS and CDR2 YYEKEE (reference sequence). The CDR3 runs 20 residues. V trimming: 3 bases; J trimming: 3 bases; junction bases outside the gene matches: 18. This CDR3 is CASSSTPGQGITQANEKLFF. The CDR3 DNA follows: TGTGCCAGCAGCTCTACTCCGGGACAGGGTATTACGCAGGCTAATGAAAAACTGTTTTTT. The complete variable domain, with remaining parts taken from reference TRBV5-5 and TRBJ1-4, reads DAGVTQSPTHLIKTRGQQVTLRCSPISGHKSVSWYQQVLGQGPQFIFQYYEKEERGRGNFPDRFSARQFPNYSSELNVNALLLGDSALYLCASSSTPGQGITQANEKLFFGSGTQLSVL.

The chain is built from TRBV7-9 and TRBJ2-4; TRBD1 aligns across 8 bases. The CDR3 consists of 17 residues. Germline CDR1 SEHNR, CDR2 FQNEAQ (reference sequence). V lost 5 bases, J lost 2 bases, and 11 bases stayed unmatched. Here the CDR3 reads CASSGLRTGWSKNIQYF. The CDR3 coding sequence is TGTGCCAGCAGCGGACTACGGACAGGGTGGTCCAAAAACATTCAGTACTTC.

The gene calls are TRBV23-1 and TRBJ1-3; possible D gene TRBD1, 6 bases. TRBV23-1 is identified as an open reading frame with a role that is uncertain. The CDR3 is 17 amino acids. The V end was cut by 2 bases, the J end by 1 base, with 15 bases between. The CDR3 bases are TGCGCCAGCAGTCAACCGGGGACACCAGTTTCTGGAAACACCATATATTTT. It codes for CASSQPGTPVSGNTIYF.

The chain links TRBV5-4 to TRBJ2-2, with TRBD2 as a possible D gene (5 bases). CDR3 length: 15 amino acids. The V gene lost 0 bases and the J gene lost 5 bases, with 11 bases spanning the gap. The germline CDR1 and CDR2 sequences are SGHNT and YYREEE (reference sequence). The CDR3 coding sequence is TGTGCCAGCAGCTTGGTGGGTAGAGGGACCGGGGAGCTGTTTTTT. This gives the protein CASSLVGRGTGELFF.

V gene TRBV7-9 combines with J gene TRBJ2-2; no reliable D call. The CDR3 runs 13 residues. Germline assignment: CDR1 SEHNR and CDR2 FQNEAQ (reference sequence). Trimming pared 3 bases from V and 5 bases from J, leaving 7 bases between. This CDR3 reads CASSFEFTGELFF. The CDR3 DNA reads TGTGCCAGCAGCTTCGAGTTTACCGGGGAGCTGTTTTTT.

V and J are TRBV19 and TRBJ1-4; D is unclear. Germline V CDR1 and CDR2: LNHDA, SQIVND (reference sequence). Trimming pared 6 bases from V and 7 bases from J, leaving 18 bases between. The CDR3 consists of 15 residues. The CDR3 nucleotides read TGTGCCAGTAGCCTCGCCCGGAGAGGTATTGAAAAACTGTTTTTT. It specifies CASSLARRGIEKLFF. The full variable domain, rest sourced from reference TRBV19 and TRBJ1-4, is DGGITQSPKYLFRKEGQNVTLSCEQNLNHDAMYWYRQDPGQGLRLIYYSQIVNDFQKGDIAEGYSVSREKKESFPLTVTSAQKNPTAFYLCASSLARRGIEKLFFGSGTQLSVL.

The V call is TRBV18, the J call TRBJ2-1, with D possibly matching TRBD2 (6 bases). This CDR3 region has 15 residues. Trimming left V 1 base short and J 4 bases short, with 11 bases between. Germline V gene sequence: CDR1 KGHSH, CDR2 LQKENI. This CDR3 is CASSPLRGVYNEQFF. The CDR3 region has the DNA TGTGCCAGCTCACCACTCCGCGGGGTTTACAATGAGCAGTTCTTC. The full variable domain, rest sourced from reference TRBV18 and TRBJ2-1, is NAGVMQNPRHLVRRRGQEARLRCSPMKGHSHVYWYRQLPEEGLKFMVYLQKENIIDESGMPKERFSAEFPKEGPSILRIQQVVRGDSAAYFCASSPLRGVYNEQFFGPGTRLTVL.

This clone turned up a few times. The chain links TRBV19 to TRBJ1-1; possible D gene TRBD1, 5 bases. Trimming pared 4 bases from V and 1 base from J, leaving 10 bases between. This CDR3 is 14 amino acids long. From germline, CDR1 is LNHDA and CDR2 SQIVND (reference sequence). The CDR3 is CASSTTAANTEAFF. CDR3 bases: TGTGCCAGTAGTACGACAGCCGCGAACACTGAAGCTTTCTTT.

V gene TRBV6-5 combines with J gene TRBJ2-7; D is uncertain. Germline-derived CDR1 and CDR2 are MNHEY and SVGAGI. This CDR3 spans 13 amino acids. V lost 8 bases and J lost 5, with 16 bases in between. The CDR3 protein is CASASEFSNEQYF. CDR3 coding DNA: TGTGCCAGCGCCTCGGAGTTTTCCAACGAGCAGTACTTC.

The chain carries TRBV29-1 and TRBJ2-7, with TRBD2 matching over 7 bases. The CDR3 covers 13 residues. Germline V CDR1 and CDR2: SQVTM, ANQGSEA. As DNA, the CDR3 is TGCAGTGGGGGTGGGAGGGATTCCTACGAGCAGTACTTC. Its translation is CSGGGRDSYEQYF.

The chain is built from TRBV5-1 and TRBJ2-1, with a possible D match to TRBD1 (6 bases). V lost 4 bases and J 0 bases, leaving 11 bases between the germline ends. CDR1 and CDR2 (germline): SGHRS, YFSETQ. The CDR3 extends over 15 amino acids. The chain's CDR3 is CASSPRGSSYNEQFF. DNA for the CDR3: TGCGCCAGCAGCCCAAGGGGGAGCTCCTACAATGAGCAGTTCTTC.

The rearrangement joins TRBV5-6 to TRBJ2-2; 8 nucleotides match TRBD1. The V gene's germline CDR1 is SGHDT and CDR2 YYEEEE. The CDR3 totals 16 residues. V shed 6 bases and J 2 bases; nucleotides not matched to a gene: 9. CDR3 nucleotide sequence: TGTGCCAGCACCCCGCTCAGGGGGCTAAACACCGGGGAGCTGTTTTTT. Translation gives CASTPLRGLNTGELFF. The whole variable domain, remainder taken from reference TRBV5-6 and TRBJ2-2, is DAGVTQSPTHLIKTRGQQVTLRCSPKSGHDTVSWYQQALGQGPQFIFQYYEEEERQRGNFPDRFSGHQFPNYSSELNVNALLLGDSALYLCASTPLRGLNTGELFFGEGSRLTVL.

This clone was recorded once. This sequence joins TRBV7-2 and TRBJ2-3, with 10 positions matching TRBD2. The CDR3 has 15 residues. Trimming removed 5 bases from V and 2 bases from J; junction bases left unmatched: 4. Germline V gene lookup returns CDR1 SGHTA and CDR2 FQGNSA. The CDR3 spells CASSITSGATDTQYF. As DNA, the CDR3 is TGTGCCAGCAGCATTACTAGCGGGGCCACAGATACGCAGTATTTT.

The chain carries TRBV11-2 and TRBJ1-1, with 8 bases fitting TRBD1. Germline-derived CDR1 and CDR2 are SGHAT and FQNNGV. The V gene end was trimmed by 6 bases and the J gene end by 4 bases; junction bases not matched to a gene: 7. The CDR3 loop spans 14 amino acids. The CDR3 DNA follows: TGTGCCAGCAGACCCGGGACAGGTTCCACTGAAGCTTTCTTT. Protein: CASRPGTGSTEAFF.